This entry describes one T cell receptor beta chain. Its antigen remains unidentified. Germline loops: CDR1 SGHTA, CDR2 FQGNSA. V was trimmed by 5 bases and J by 0 bases, leaving 8 bases between them. The CDR3 loop spans 14 amino acids. This specimen belongs to a study of T cell repertoires in cytomegalovirus infection. TCRdb called the reads again in MiXCR, with one record for every CDR3 protein. There are around 570,000 distinct CDR3 sequences in the sample; approximately 40% occur only once, and around 46% lies in the top ten. The sample consisted of cultured PBMCs, taken from culture after CMV antigen stimulation. The sequence was collected from a human donor in good health (CMV status not recorded). Some clones in this sample may be carry-over from other donors' samples. This chain uses TRBV7-2 with TRBJ2-1, with D perhaps TRBD2 (5 bases). The CDR3 region is CASSRGFSYNEQFF. The CDR3 region has the DNA TGTGCCAGCAGCCGAGGGTTCTCCTACAATGAGCAGTTCTTC.